One sample yielded the 23 T cell receptor beta chains listed below, sequenced in a study of cytomegalovirus exposure and HLA in healthy donors. Primers: 60 Vbeta forward and 13 Jbeta reverse. Profiled with immunoSEQ multiplex PCR; TCRdb holds only in-frame clones, not every one. Here the sample spans roughly 150,000 clones, 70% to 85% being singletons. The source material was PBMCs. The receptors originated from a man aged 35 to 55 in good health and CMV-seropositive.

This chain joins TRBV9 and TRBJ2-2; TRBD1 is a possible D gene (5 bases). V lost 2 bases, J lost 7 bases, and 18 bases lay in between. This CDR3 has 16 amino acids. In germline, CDR1 is SGDLS, CDR2 YYNGEE. The CDR3 loop reads CASSVTDARANGELFF. The CDR3 DNA reads as TGTGCCAGCAGCGTTACCGACGCCAGGGCGAACGGGGAGCTGTTTTTT. The variable domain in full, completed from reference TRBV9 and TRBJ2-2, reads DSGVTQTPKHLITATGQRVTLRCSPRSGDLSVYWYQQSLDQGLQFLIQYYNGEERAKGNILERFSAQQFPDLHSELNLSSLELGDSALYFCASSVTDARANGELFFGEGSRLTVL.

CDR3 coding DNA: TGCGCCAGCAAACGGGAGCCCTCGGGTGAGCAGTTCTTC. Translation: CASKREPSGEQFF. This chain links TRBV5-1 with TRBJ2-1; a possible D gene is TRBD2 (6 bases). The V end lost 6 bases, the J end lost 9 bases, and 16 bases lay between the germline ends. CDR1 and CDR2 (germline): SGHRS, YFSETQ. CDR3 length: 13 amino acids.

As regards this clone: One end of the junction is discordant with germline, which a read error may explain. The chain has TRBV5-4 and TRBJ2-5; unclear D gene. CDR3 length: 15 amino acids. Germline lookup yields CDR1 SGHNT and CDR2 YYREEE (reference sequence). The CDR3 reads CASSRLLSRQETRYF. CDR3 nucleotide sequence: TGTGCCAGCAGTCGACTCCTGAGTCGCCAAGAGACCCGGTACTTC.

The chain joins TRBV2 to TRBJ1-2, with a tentative D call TRBD1 (5 bases). V was trimmed by 3 bases and J by 5 bases, leaving 7 bases between them. Germline CDR1 is SNHLY and CDR2 is FYNNEI. The CDR3 sequence is 12 residues long. This CDR3 is CASSEGTYGYTF. The CDR3 region has the DNA TGTGCCAGCAGTGAGGGGACTTATGGCTACACCTTC.

This chain uses TRBV5-5 with TRBJ2-1, with TRBD2 matching 7 bases. J was trimmed by 7 bases and V by 0 bases; bases with no gene match: 16. CDR1 is SGHKS, CDR2 YYEKEE, per germline (reference sequence). The CDR3 contains 18 residues. CDR3 amino acids: CASSLGLGSGSLGNEQFF. The CDR3, as DNA: TGTGCCAGCAGCTTGGGCTTAGGTAGCGGGTCGCTTGGGAATGAGCAGTTCTTC.

Worth noting for this clone: One end of the junction fails to match germline, which may point to a read error. The rearrangement uses TRBV29-1 and TRBJ1-2; TRBD1 matches at 12 bases. CDR1 is SQVTM, CDR2 ANQGSEA, per germline. The CDR3 contains 13 residues. The DNA for the CDR3 is TGCAGCGTTGAAGAAGTAAGGGACAGGGGGCGAAGCTTC. Translating gives CSVEEVRDRGRSF.

There are a few counts of this clone. The chain combines TRBV5-5 with TRBJ1-3, with D maybe TRBD1 (5 bases). Germline lookup yields CDR1 SGHKS and CDR2 YYEKEE (reference sequence). Trimming left V 2 bases short and J 4 bases short, with 13 bases between. The CDR3 runs to 15 residues. DNA of the CDR3: TGTGCCAGCAGCTTAGGAGGGGTCTCGGGAAACACCATATATTTT. It encodes CASSLGGVSGNTIYF.

The rearrangement links TRBV9 to TRBJ1-4; 11 bases fit TRBD1. CDR3 length: 18 amino acids. Unmatched junction bases numbered 12, after V lost 3 bases and J lost 5 bases. CDR1 SGDLS and CDR2 YYNGEE come from the germline V gene. The CDR3 DNA reads as TGTGCCAGCAGCGCAACCTCCGGGACAGGGGGGTCAAATGAAAAACTGTTTTTT. It yields the protein CASSATSGTGGSNEKLFF.

CDR3 nucleotides: TGCGCCAGCAGCTTGGGGGGCTCAAGTAATGAAAAACTGTTTTTT. Translating it yields CASSLGGSSNEKLFF. V and J are TRBV5-1 and TRBJ1-4, with a possible D match to TRBD1 (5 bases). Trimming left V 0 bases short and J 4 bases short, with 10 bases between. Looked up from germline, CDR1 is SGHRS and CDR2 is YFSETQ. The CDR3 runs to 15 residues.

The V and J genes are TRBV28 and TRBJ1-2; perhaps TRBD1 as D (5 bases). The germline V gene has CDR1 MDHEN and CDR2 SYDVKM. This CDR3 region has 15 residues. Trimming took 3 bases from V and 4 from J, leaving 15 bases between them. The CDR3 here is CASSFRSPGGYGYTF. The DNA of the CDR3 is TGTGCCAGCAGTTTCAGATCCCCCGGGGGCTATGGCTACACCTTC.

In this sample, this clone turned up once. The CDR3 loop reads CASSQAGGGAKNIQYF. The CDR3 coding sequence is TGTGCCAGCAGCCAAGCTGGCGGGGGAGCCAAAAACATTCAGTACTTC. The V call is TRBV7-2, the J call TRBJ2-4; the match to TRBD2 covers 7 bases. CDR3 length: 16 residues. In germline, CDR1 is SGHTA, CDR2 FQGNSA. V lost 5 bases to trimming and J lost 0 bases; unmatched junction nucleotides: 7.

The chain couples TRBV11-2 to TRBJ1-2; a possible D gene is TRBD1 (5 bases). The CDR3 is 12 amino acids. V dropped 4 bases and J dropped 8 bases, with 11 bases sitting between them. Germline CDR1 and CDR2: SGHAT and FQNNGV. The CDR3 here is CASSYRLRGYTF. CDR3 in DNA: TGTGCCAGCAGCTACAGGTTGAGGGGCTACACCTTC.

V and J are TRBV2 and TRBJ1-5, with D perhaps TRBD1 (6 bases). V lost 7 bases, J lost 11 bases, and 18 bases lay in between. Germline assignment: CDR1 SNHLY and CDR2 FYNNEI. This CDR3 is 13 amino acids long. CDR3 region: CASKGDRYMTQHF. CDR3 DNA: TGTGCCAGCAAGGGAGACAGGTACATGACCCAGCATTTT. The variable domain in full, with the rest retrieved from reference TRBV2 and TRBJ1-5, is EPEVTQTPSHQVTQMGQEVILRCVPISNHLYFYWYRQILGQKVEFLVSFYNNEISEKSEIFDDQFSVERPDGSNFTLKIRSTKLEDSAMYFCASKGDRYMTQHFGDGTRLSIL.

The chain employs TRBV5-1 and TRBJ1-6; 12 bases fit TRBD1. CDR1 SGHRS and CDR2 YFSETQ come from the germline V gene. Trimming removed 4 bases from V and 7 bases from J; junction bases left unmatched: 9. There are 17 residues in the CDR3. The CDR3 DNA is TGCGCCAGCAGCGGGGGACAGGGGGCCGCAGGAAATTCACCCCTCCACTTT. Its protein product is CASSGGQGAAGNSPLHF.

Only one count was recorded for this clone. A junction end diverges from the germline sequence, so it may reflect a read error. J is TRBJ2-1 and V is TRBV7-7; 8 bases are a match to TRBD1. The CDR3 length is 14 residues. The germline gives CDR1 SSHAT, CDR2 FNYEAQ (reference sequence). CDR3 protein: CASSSGQGRDEQFF. The DNA of the CDR3 is TGTGCTAGCAGCTCTGGACAGGGACGAGATGAGCAGTTCTTC.

The genes are TRBV6-5 and TRBJ2-5; TRBD2 matches 10 bases. The end of the DNA fits TRBJ2-7 better, so the J call may be wrong. The germline gives CDR1 MNHEY, CDR2 SVGAGI. This CDR3 contains 13 residues. The CDR3 DNA sequence: TGTGCGACGTATGGTCTAGCGGGAGTCGAGCAGTACTTC. It specifies CATYGLAGVEQYF.

V gene TRBV5-1 combines with J gene TRBJ1-4; D might be TRBD1 (5 bases). V was shortened by 3 bases and J by 7 bases, with 10 bases between the two germline ends. The length of the CDR3 is 13 residues. Germline V gene lookup returns CDR1 SGHRS and CDR2 YFSETQ. This CDR3 is CASSYDRPEKLFF. CDR3 nucleotides: TGCGCCAGCAGCTACGACAGACCTGAAAAACTGTTTTTT.

V and J are TRBV5-8 and TRBJ2-1; D gene uncertain. There are 14 residues in the CDR3. Per the germline V gene, CDR1 is SGHTS and CDR2 is YDEGEE. Trimming pared 7 bases from V and 2 bases from J, leaving 13 bases between. The CDR3 loop reads CASARRDTYNEQFF. DNA for the CDR3: TGTGCCAGCGCCCGACGAGACACCTACAATGAGCAGTTCTTC.

This clone was seen a handful of times. In DNA form, the CDR3 reads TGCAGCGCACTAACCCAGGGATCATTTGGCTACACCTTC. Its protein product is CSALTQGSFGYTF. The chain employs TRBV29-1 and TRBJ1-2; maybe TRBD1 (5 bases). CDR1 SQVTM and CDR2 ANQGSEA come from the germline V gene. CDR3 length: 13 amino acids. V dropped 7 bases and J dropped 7 bases, with 19 bases sitting between them.

This chain joins TRBV14 and TRBJ1-1; D is unclear. This CDR3 is built from 14 residues. V lost 0 bases and J lost 2, with 7 bases in between. CDR1 is SGHDN and CDR2 is FVKESK in the germline V gene. The CDR3 DNA reads as TGTGCCAGCAGCCAAGATTTTACTAACACTGAAGCTTTCTTT. It translates to CASSQDFTNTEAFF. Full variable domain (outside the CDR3, taken from reference TRBV14 and TRBJ1-1): EAGVTQFPSHSVIEKGQTVTLRCDPISGHDNLYWYRRVMGKEIKFLLHFVKESKQDESGMPNNRFLAERTGGTYSTLKVQPAELEDSGVYFCASSQDFTNTEAFFGQGTRLTVV.

The genes are TRBV5-1 and TRBJ2-5; weak D call: TRBD2 (8 bases). This CDR3 is 17 amino acids long. With 3 bases removed from V and 3 bases from J, the gap between germline ends came to 21 bases. Germline V gene data show CDR1 as SGHRS and CDR2 as YFSETQ. In nucleotides, the CDR3 is TGCGCCAGCAGCTGGGCCGAGGGGACAGCGGGGGAAGAGACCCAGTACTTC. This encodes CASSWAEGTAGEETQYF.

This chain uses TRBV9 with TRBJ1-2; 10 bases align to TRBD1. The germline gives CDR1 SGDLS, CDR2 YYNGEE. The J segment lost 3 bases and the V segment lost 4 bases, leaving 6 bases of the junction unmatched. CDR3 length: 15 amino acids. The CDR3 coding sequence is TGTGCCAGCAGCCCTCGACAGGGGGCGGACTATGGCTACACCTTC. Its translation: CASSPRQGADYGYTF.

The rearrangement uses TRBV27 and TRBJ1-5; 10 positions agree with TRBD1. This CDR3 comprises 14 residues. Germline V gene lookup returns CDR1 MNHEY and CDR2 SMNVEV (reference sequence). V shed 4 bases and J 7 bases; nucleotides not matched to a gene: 4. The DNA of the CDR3 is TGTGCCAGCAGTTGGGACAGGGGAAAACAGCCCCAGCATTTT. This codes for CASSWDRGKQPQHF.